A single sample is the source of the 11 T cell receptor beta chains below, sequenced in a study of cytomegalovirus exposure and HLA in healthy donors. 13 Jbeta primers and 60 Vbeta primers were used for the PCR. Libraries were prepared by immunoSEQ multiplex PCR; TCRdb keeps only in-frame clonotypes and omits some of them. The sample contains 90,000 to 140,000 clones, around 72% of which appear only once. The source material was PBMCs. These receptors all stem from a young man in good health and CMV-seronegative.

A single count supports this clone. The chain has TRBV25-1 and TRBJ1-4, with 7 positions matching TRBD1. Germline V gives CDR1 MGHDK, CDR2 SYGVNS. With V trimmed by 1 base and J by 3 bases, 2 bases remained unmatched. The CDR3 covers 15 residues. The CDR3: CASSESTGPNEKLFF. Here the CDR3 DNA reads TGTGCCAGCAGTGAATCGACAGGGCCTAATGAAAAACTGTTTTTT.

The rearrangement uses TRBV18 and TRBJ1-1, with D possibly being TRBD1 (6 bases). This CDR3 spans 15 amino acids. The germline V gene has CDR1 KGHSH and CDR2 LQKENI. Trimming took 6 bases from V and 5 from J, leaving 19 bases between them. CDR3 in amino acids: CASSSNQGFGTEAFF. CDR3 DNA sequence: TGTGCCAGCTCGTCAAACCAGGGGTTCGGGACTGAAGCTTTCTTT.

The chain recombines TRBV9 with TRBJ2-2; 8 positions match TRBD1. The germline V gene encodes CDR1 SGDLS and CDR2 YYNGEE. V lost 5 bases, J lost 2 bases, and 5 bases stayed unmatched. The CDR3 contains 15 residues. CDR3 DNA: TGTGCCAGCAGAATACAGGGGGATAACACCGGGGAGCTGTTTTTT. Translating gives CASRIQGDNTGELFF. Drawing the rest from reference TRBV9 and TRBJ2-2, the complete variable domain is DSGVTQTPKHLITATGQRVTLRCSPRSGDLSVYWYQQSLDQGLQFLIQYYNGEERAKGNILERFSAQQFPDLHSELNLSSLELGDSALYFCASRIQGDNTGELFFGEGSRLTVL.

The CDR3 sequence: CASSRLGQPDYEQYF. The CDR3 DNA follows: TGTGCCAGCTCACGACTGGGACAGCCTGACTACGAGCAGTACTTC. The V and J genes are TRBV18 and TRBJ2-7; 7 nucleotides align to TRBD1. The CDR3 runs 15 residues. The V segment lost 4 bases and the J segment 3 bases; nucleotides outside the gene matches: 9. Germline CDR1 is KGHSH and CDR2 is LQKENI. Supplemented by reference TRBV18 and TRBJ2-7, the full variable domain reads NAGVMQNPRHLVRRRGQEARLRCSPMKGHSHVYWYRQLPEEGLKFMVYLQKENIIDESGMPKERFSAEFPKEGPSILRIQQVVRGDSAAYFCASSRLGQPDYEQYFGPGTRLTVT.

This clone occurred once. The chain couples TRBV7-9 to TRBJ1-5, with D tentatively TRBD1 (5 bases). CDR3 length: 14 residues. The germline CDR1 and CDR2 sequences are SEHNR and FQNEAQ (reference sequence). V lost 8 bases and J lost 3, with 14 bases in between. CDR3 in amino acids: CASVPGGVNQPQHF. The CDR3 DNA sequence: TGTGCCAGCGTCCCGGGGGGGGTCAATCAGCCCCAGCATTTT.

This rearrangement joins TRBV4-2 to TRBJ2-1, with 8 bases fitting TRBD2. The CDR3 contains 16 residues. Per germline, CDR1 LGHNA and CDR2 YNFKEQ. After removal of 5 bases from V and 3 bases from J, the junction contained 9 bases not matched to a gene. This chain's CDR3 is CASSFGRAESYNEQFF. CDR3 in DNA: TGTGCCAGCAGCTTCGGGAGGGCCGAGAGCTACAATGAGCAGTTCTTC.

The chain has TRBV15 and TRBJ2-1; tentatively, D is TRBD2 (6 bases). V shed 1 base and J shed 9 bases, with 13 bases lying between them. Germline CDR1 and CDR2: LNHNV and YYDKDF (reference sequence). The CDR3 runs to 14 residues. CDR3 protein: CATSRGGDSGEQFF. CDR3 DNA: TGTGCCACCAGCAGAGGGGGGGACTCCGGTGAGCAGTTCTTC.

The chain joins TRBV6-6 to TRBJ1-5; D unresolved. The V and J ends lost 2 bases and 2 bases respectively, with 10 bases between them. The germline V gene encodes CDR1 MNHNY and CDR2 SVGAGI (reference sequence). The CDR3 sequence is 15 residues long. Here the CDR3 DNA reads TGTGCCAGCAGTTACGTGGGGAGGGGCAATCAGCCCCAGCATTTT. Protein: CASSYVGRGNQPQHF.

CDR3 DNA: TGTGCCATCACCGAGGTACCTGGGGCCAACGTCCTGACTTTC. Encoded protein: CAITEVPGANVLTF. This sequence joins TRBV10-3 and TRBJ2-6, with D hard to call. V was clipped by 7 bases and J by 2 bases, with 9 bases between them. The CDR3 has 14 residues. Germline V lookup: CDR1 ENHRY, CDR2 SYGVKD.

The V call is TRBV4-1, the J call TRBJ2-3; D is possibly TRBD1 (5 bases). V lost 4 bases and J lost 4, with 15 bases in between. The CDR3 runs to 15 residues. CDR1 and CDR2 (germline): MGHRA, YSYEKL. The CDR3 loop is CASSRVGVTADTQYF. DNA of the CDR3: TGCGCCAGCAGCCGTGTTGGGGTGACAGCAGATACGCAGTATTTT.

The rearrangement joins TRBV6-6 to TRBJ2-7; perhaps TRBD2 as D (6 bases). The CDR3 is 15 residues long. V was cut by 5 bases and J by 1 base, with 15 bases left in between. In germline, CDR1 is MNHNY, CDR2 SVGAGI (reference sequence). This chain's CDR3 is CASSQWDFLSYEQYF. The CDR3 bases are TGTGCCAGCAGTCAATGGGACTTTCTTTCCTACGAGCAGTACTTC.